The entry below describes one T cell receptor delta chain. What antigen it recognizes has not been identified. No much larger clone exists at a distance of one base, and base qualities are not known. RNA extraction was carried out with the RNeasy mini kit, and reverse transcription was then done using Superscript III. CDR3 amplicons were generated by multiplex PCR with pooled V-gene forward primers and a constant-region reverse primer carrying Illumina adaptor overhangs. Amplicons were gel-purified, then indexed with Nextera index primers over eight extra PCR cycles and purified with AMPure XP beads. Sequencing of the libraries was done on an Illumina MiSeq using paired-end 250 bp reads, dual indexing and a 20% PhiX spike-in. As for the original processing: FastQC was used to check read quality, and ea-utils fastq-join was used to merge TRG read pairs. Annotation of sequences was performed with IMGT/HighV-QUEST, only productive sequences with unambiguous V-gene assignment were retained, and clonotypes were defined by identical CDR3 sequence. Downstream analysis used VDJtools 1.1.1, tcR 2.2.3, Treemap and vegan Shannon diversity in R 3.4.4. Clone calls in TCRdb were regenerated from the public reads with CATT, after which identical DNA sequences shared one row. The V and J calls here are based on TCRdb, not the publication. In all, the sample holds about 53,000 delta-chain clones, and about 14% of those were seen once. Of the sample, approximately 0.4% is held by the ten largest clones.

Thymic samples were depleted of alphabeta T cells, then CD3+ TCRVdelta1+ TCRVdelta2- thymocytes were FACS-sorted. A purity of about 98% to 99.6% was achieved for sorted Vdelta1+ thymocytes. Thymic specimens were obtained from 8 paediatric patients, aged from roughly 5 days to 15 months, who were undergoing corrective cardiac surgery. Thymic tissue was dispersed and mononuclear cells isolated on a Histopaque-1077 density gradient. The staining antibodies were anti-TCRVdelta1 clone TS8.2, anti-TCRVdelta2 clone B6, anti-CD3 clone HIT3a and anti-TCRalphabeta clone IP26. The data were taken from a study of Vδ1+ human thymocytes (dated by TCRdb to between 2018 and 2020). Broadly, across the study: The study characterised mRNA-level TRG and TRD CDR3 repertoires of highly purified Vdelta1+ thymocytes from young children as a data resource. The multiplex-based CDR3 amplicon strategy had previously been validated against 5'RACE-based CDR3 amplicon generation methods. Study-level results and caveats: Despite high sort purity, approximately 19% of thymic TRD sequences were Vdelta2 (and few Vdelta3), unlike peripheral blood Vdelta1+ controls. No clustering by age or sex was observed, so analyses did not stratify donors by these variables. Thymic TRG and TRD repertoires appeared highly polyclonal with Gaussian CDR3 length distributions, unlike oligoclonal peripheral blood repertoires. Because unexpected Vdelta2 sequences could lead to misinterpretation of bulk repertoire data, the authors recommended using highly purified populations and single-cell validation. Donors shared many TRG clonotypes (up to about 7x10^3), but TRD repertoires were essentially private, with at most 116 shared.

The CDR3 has 21 amino acids, counting the end cysteine and phenylalanine. CDR3 DNA only is kept here, 63 bases in frame from base 1. Trimming removed 4 bases from V and 0 bases from J; the gene matches leave 22 bases unexplained. Looking up the germline V gene yields CDR1 TSWWSYY and CDR2 QGS. The source of this sequence is a girl younger than two who had congenital heart surgery. Specimen: Vdelta1+ gamma-delta thymocytes from the thymus. The sample's cell subset or site label, decoded: FACS-sorted CD3+ TCRalphabeta- TCRVdelta1+ TCRVdelta2- thymocytes. The chain employs TRDV1 and TRDJ1; TRDD3 fits 8 bases in the junction. The CDR3 is CALGANSISGGHRGNTDKLIF. The DNA sequence is TGTGCTCTTGGGGCAAACAGTATTTCTGGGGGACACAGGGGCAACACCGATAAACTCATCTTT.